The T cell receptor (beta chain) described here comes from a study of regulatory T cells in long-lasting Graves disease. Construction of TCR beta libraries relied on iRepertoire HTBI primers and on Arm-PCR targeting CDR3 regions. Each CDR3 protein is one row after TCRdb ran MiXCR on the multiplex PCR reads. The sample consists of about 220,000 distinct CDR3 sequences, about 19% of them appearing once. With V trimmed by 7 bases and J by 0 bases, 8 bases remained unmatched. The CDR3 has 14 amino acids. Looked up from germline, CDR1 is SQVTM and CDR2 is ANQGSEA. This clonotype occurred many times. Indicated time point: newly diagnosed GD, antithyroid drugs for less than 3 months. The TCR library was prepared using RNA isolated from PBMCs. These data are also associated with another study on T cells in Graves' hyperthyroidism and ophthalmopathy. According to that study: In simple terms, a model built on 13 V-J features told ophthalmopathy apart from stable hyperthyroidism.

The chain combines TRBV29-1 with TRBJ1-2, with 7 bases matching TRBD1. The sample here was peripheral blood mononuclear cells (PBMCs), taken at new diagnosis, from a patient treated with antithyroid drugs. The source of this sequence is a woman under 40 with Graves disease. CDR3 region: CSAPTTGSNYGYTF. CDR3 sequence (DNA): TGCAGCGCCCCAACGACAGGGTCTAACTATGGCTACACCTTC.